The following is a TCR beta chain sequence with its context. This entry comes from a study of T cell changes during pregnancy in multiple sclerosis. Germline CDR1 and CDR2: MNHEY and SMNVEV (reference sequence). The CDR3 runs 16 residues. V was clipped by 3 bases and J by 0 bases, with 9 bases between them. TCRdb's copy holds only in-frame clones and misses some; the assay was immunoSEQ multiplex PCR. The data hold tens of thousands of clones, with roughly 90% observed a single time. The TCR comes from a female donor in good health, enrolled as a control in a pregnancy study. The specimen comprised CD4+ T cells from peripheral blood mononuclear cells, sampled in the third trimester of pregnancy. The chain recombines TRBV27 with TRBJ1-6; D possibly corresponds to TRBD1 (5 bases). The CDR3 is CASSLEGSSYNSPLHF. In nucleotides, the CDR3 is TGTGCCAGCAGTTTGGAGGGGAGCTCCTATAATTCACCCCTCCACTTT.